The clone carrying this TCR beta chain has ten or more counts. Antigen specificity is unknown. The data were taken from a study of Graves' ophthalmopathy and Graves' hyperthyroidism. Study as a whole: Untreated patients at initial diagnosis provided peripheral blood.

The evidence that diagnosis relied on was clinical symptoms, serum thyroxine, TRAb, thyroid ultrasound and orbital computed tomography. Whole-study findings and limits: At about 69% sensitivity and approximately 78% specificity, the model predicted progression of the ophthalmopathy. Cross-validated, the 13-signature model showed 87.88%/81.08% sensitivity/specificity, and 80%/75% in the test set.

Germline V gene data show CDR1 as SGDLS and CDR2 as YYNGEE. The CDR3 is made up of 14 amino acids. The V gene lost 0 bases and the J gene lost 4 bases, with 10 bases spanning the gap. Amplification of the TCR beta CDR3 regions used RNA transcripts (as template). The authors performed first-round RT-PCR with HTBI primers and then a second-round multiplex PCR. One entry per CDR3 protein results from TCRdb running MiXCR on the multiplex PCR reads. The sample shows hundreds of thousands of distinct CDR3 sequences, 14% of them seen only once. Sequencing was carried out using blood. The TCR sequence derives from a young woman with Graves' ophthalmopathy. The chain uses TRBV9 and TRBJ2-5, with D possibly TRBD2 on 7 matching bases. The DNA for the CDR3 is TGTGCCAGCAGCGTAGGAGGGGGGGGAGAGACCCAGTACTTC. The encoded protein is CASSVGGGGETQYF. Based on the CDR3 plus reference TRBV9 and TRBJ2-5, the full variable domain is DSGVTQTPKHLITATGQRVTLRCSPRSGDLSVYWYQQSLDQGLQFLIQYYNGEERAKGNILERFSAQQFPDLHSELNLSSLELGDSALYFCASSVGGGGETQYFGPGTRLLVL.